A selection of T cell receptor beta chains follows, all from one sample in a study of pediatric ulcerative colitis. Data came from immunoSEQ multiplex PCR; TCRdb stores just in-frame clones and leaves some out. This sample has fewer than 45,000 clones, with around 78% found just once. Sequencing was carried out using blood. The receptors originated from a girl aged 5-17 years with moderate ulcerative colitis. CDR3s include the opening cysteine and the closing phenylalanine or tryptophan. The D gene is left open where the match is weak. Only some rows state a clone size, as once, few, many or a class for expanded clones.

j_call v_call d_call clone_size cdr3_aa cdr3_nt
TRBJ2-3 TRBV10-3 NA NA CAISESQTDTQYF TGTGCCATCAGTGAGTCGCAGACAGATACGCAGTATTTT
TRBJ1-2 TRBV7-2 NA NA CASSYPNGYTF TGTGCCAGCAGCTACCCGAATGGCTACACCTTC
TRBJ1-4 TRBV7-9 NA NA CASSLPNRVYEKLFF TGTGCCAGCAGCCTTCCTAACCGGGTCTATGAAAAACTGTTTTTT
TRBJ2-7 TRBV7-9 TRBD1 NA CASSSPGQGAYEQYF TGTGCCAGCAGCTCCCCGGGACAGGGAGCCTACGAGCAGTACTTC
TRBJ1-1 TRBV7-9 NA NA CASSSPARRNTEAFF TGTGCCAGCAGCTCCCCGGCCCGGAGGAACACTGAAGCTTTCTTT
TRBJ1-2 TRBV7-9 TRBD1 NA CASSSLPGQARYGYGYTF TGTGCCAGCAGCTCGCTCCCGGGACAGGCCCGGTATGGCTATGGCTACACCTTC
TRBJ1-5 TRBV7-6 TRBD1 NA CASSLGTGTGNQPQHF TGTGCCAGCAGCTTAGGGACAGGGACGGGCAATCAGCCCCAGCATTTT
TRBJ2-7 TRBV11-2 TRBD1 NA CASSSIRDRVTYEQYF TGTGCCAGCAGCTCGATCCGGGACAGGGTAACCTACGAGCAGTACTTC
TRBJ1-6 TRBV4-3 NA NA CASSQDSPYNSPLHF TGCGCCAGCAGCCAAGACAGTCCTTATAATTCACCCCTCCACTTT
TRBJ1-1 TRBV21-1 NA NA CASSKTYESSVTEAFF TGTGCCAGCAGCAAAACGTATGAAAGTTCGGTCACTGAAGCTTTCTTT
TRBJ2-7 TRBV11-2 NA NA CASSFKGSYEQYF TGTGCCAGCAGCTTCAAGGGTTCCTACGAGCAGTACTTC
TRBJ2-5 TRBV7-9 NA few CASSRQITLREETQYF TGTGCCAGCAGCCGCCAGATAACCTTGCGAGAGGAGACCCAGTACTTC
TRBJ1-4 TRBV6-1 NA NA CASSDRATNEKLFF TGTGCCAGCAGCGACAGAGCAACTAATGAAAAACTGTTTTTT
TRBJ1-2 TRBV4-2 TRBD1 NA CASSQEGRGDRGYGYTF TGTGCCAGCAGCCAAGAAGGTAGAGGGGACAGGGGCTATGGCTACACCTTC
TRBJ1-6 TRBV7-8 TRBD1 NA CASSPLPLGQKDSPLHF TGTGCCAGCAGCCCGCTCCCCCTGGGACAGAAAGATTCACCCCTCCACTTT
TRBJ2-5 TRBV6-5 TRBD2 NA CASSFASGRETQYF TGTGCCAGCAGTTTTGCTAGCGGGAGGGAGACCCAGTACTTC